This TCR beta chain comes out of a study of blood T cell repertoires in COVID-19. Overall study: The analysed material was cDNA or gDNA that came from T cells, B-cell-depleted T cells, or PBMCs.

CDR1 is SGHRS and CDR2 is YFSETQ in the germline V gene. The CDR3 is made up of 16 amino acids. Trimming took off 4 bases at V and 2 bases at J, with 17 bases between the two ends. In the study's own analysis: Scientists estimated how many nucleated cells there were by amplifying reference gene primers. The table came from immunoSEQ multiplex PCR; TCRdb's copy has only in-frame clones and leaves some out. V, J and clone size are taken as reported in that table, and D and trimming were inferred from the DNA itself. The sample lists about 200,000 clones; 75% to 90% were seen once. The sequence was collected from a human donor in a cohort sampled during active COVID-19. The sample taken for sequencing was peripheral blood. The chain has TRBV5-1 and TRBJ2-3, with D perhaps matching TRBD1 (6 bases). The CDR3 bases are TGCGCCAGCAGCACAGGACAGACATACCTCACAGATACGCAGTATTTT. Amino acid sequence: CASSTGQTYLTDTQYF. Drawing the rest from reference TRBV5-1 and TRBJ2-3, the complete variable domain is KAGVTQTPRYLIKTRGQQVTLSCSPISGHRSVSWYQQTPGQGLQFLFEYFSETQRNKGNFPGRFSGRQFSNSRSEMNVSTLELGDSALYLCASSTGQTYLTDTQYFGPGTRLTVL.